The T cell receptor (beta chain) described here comes from a study of blood T cell repertoires in COVID-19. Study context: From the United States, Italy and Spain came samples of acute and convalescent COVID-19.

The authors' processing: The authors estimated nucleated cell counts from reference gene primer amplification. The protocol was immunoSEQ multiplex PCR, while the TCRdb copy is restricted to in-frame clones and leaves out a portion. V and J calls and clone size are as listed in that table; D and trimming were resolved from the DNA. The table records 100,000 to 150,000 clones, around 80% of them present only once. The CDR3 spans 14 residues. V gave up 2 bases and J gave up 4 bases, with 11 bases separating them. CDR1 is GTSNPN and CDR2 is SVGIG in the germline V gene (reference sequence). Followed longitudinally, the Seattle patients had been enrolled during active infection.

The sequence derives from a man younger than 40 with COVID-19, enrolled during active disease. The gene calls are TRBV30 and TRBJ1-4; tentative D call: TRBD1 (5 bases). Sequenced material: peripheral blood. CDR3: CAWSFDSLNEKLFF. The CDR3 DNA reads as TGTGCCTGGAGTTTCGACAGTCTTAATGAAAAACTGTTTTTT.